These 18 T cell receptor beta chains came from one sample sequenced in a study of CXCR3 chemokines and chemotherapy response in bladder cancer. TCRdb itself ran the PCR reads through MiXCR, one entry per CDR3 protein. Among over 5,000 distinct CDR3 sequences listed, roughly an eighth were seen once. The sample here was taken from a patient whose treatment included neoadjuvant chemotherapy. The receptor source for this set is a human donor with bladder cancer that responded to neoadjuvant chemotherapy.

This clonotype rates as medium-sized. The CDR3 DNA follows: TGTGCCAGTCAGGCGGGGTGGGCCACTGAAGCTTTCTTT. The encoded protein is CASQAGWATEAFF. The chain is built from TRBV6-1 and TRBJ1-1; no definite D call. The germline gives CDR1 MNHNS, CDR2 SASEGT. CDR3 length equals 13 residues. Trimming cost V 9 bases and J 4 bases, with 15 bases left between them.

This clonotype is large within its sample. The chain recombines TRBV6-1 with TRBJ1-1, with TRBD1 matching over 8 bases. CDR3 length equals 13 residues. V lost 5 bases, J lost 4 bases, and 3 bases stayed unmatched. CDR1 is MNHNS, CDR2 SASEGT, per germline. The CDR3 nucleotides read TGTGCCAGCAGTATCACAGGGGGCACTGAAGCTTTCTTT. The encoded protein is CASSITGGTEAFF.

This clonotype was found many times. The genes are TRBV10-1 and TRBJ2-7; D is uncertain. The CDR3 runs 13 residues. Trimming took off 0 bases at V and 4 bases at J, with 7 bases between the two ends. The germline CDR1 and CDR2 sequences are WNHNN and SYGVQD (reference sequence). Here the CDR3 DNA reads TGCGCCAGCAGTGAGTCGGGTGCATACGAGCAGTACTTC. This sequence encodes CASSESGAYEQYF.

This clonotype rates as medium-sized. J is TRBJ2-3 and V is TRBV10-3; D not resolved. Germline V gene sequence: CDR1 ENHRY, CDR2 SYGVKD. CDR3 size: 15 residues. Trimming cost V 4 bases and J 0 bases, with 11 bases left between them. The CDR3 bases are TGTGCCATCAGTGGTGGCCAGACTAGCACAGATACGCAGTATTTT. The encoded protein is CAISGGQTSTDTQYF.

This clonotype ranks as medium-sized. This chain uses TRBV10-3 with TRBJ1-1, with a possible D match to TRBD1 (5 bases). The CDR3 totals 14 residues. V was pared by 6 bases and J by 6 bases, with 17 bases between. Germline CDR1 reads ENHRY; CDR2 reads SYGVKD. The CDR3 DNA sequence: TGTGCCATCAGGGTACGTGTAACGGGGGCTGAAGCTTTCTTT. Protein: CAIRVRVTGAEAFF.

This clonotype came up many times. The chain combines TRBV11-3 with TRBJ2-5; 7 bases line up with TRBD2. V lost 5 bases and J lost 5; bases outside the gene matches: 8. The length of the CDR3 is 14 residues. Per the germline V gene, CDR1 is SGHNT and CDR2 is YENEEA. The CDR3 is CASSQGGAGETQYF. The DNA for the CDR3 is TGTGCCAGCAGCCAGGGAGGGGCAGGGGAGACCCAGTACTTC.

This clonotype qualifies as medium-sized. This chain links TRBV30 with TRBJ1-5, with 7 bases lining up with TRBD1. Trimming cost V 2 bases and J 3 bases; bases outside gene matches: 4. This CDR3 has 14 amino acids. Germline V gene data show CDR1 as GTSNPN and CDR2 as SVGIG (reference sequence). The CDR3 here is CAWSYRGPNQPQHF. In DNA form, the CDR3 reads TGTGCCTGGAGTTACAGGGGACCCAATCAGCCCCAGCATTTT.

This chain uses TRBV12-3 or TRBV12-4 with TRBJ1-5; D may be TRBD1 (6 bases). The CDR3 is 15 residues long. Trimming pared 6 bases from V and 1 base from J, leaving 13 bases between. DNA for the CDR3: TGTGCCAGCAGCGCCCCAGGGGTAAGCAATCAGCCCCAGCATTTT. Protein sequence: CASSAPGVSNQPQHF.

The chain employs TRBV27 and TRBJ2-4; 8 bases agree with TRBD2. V was pared by 8 bases and J by 7 bases, with 16 bases of the junction left unmatched. Germline V CDR1 and CDR2: MNHEY, SMNVEV (reference sequence). The CDR3 has 16 amino acids. This CDR3 reads CASGQGPGGRTNIQYF. CDR3 nucleotides: TGTGCCAGCGGTCAGGGTCCTGGCGGGAGGACTAACATTCAGTACTTC.

This clonotype was seen many times. The chain couples TRBV18 to TRBJ1-2, with D unresolved. Trimming pared 4 bases from V and 0 bases from J, leaving 9 bases between. Germline V gives CDR1 KGHSH, CDR2 LQKENI. The CDR3 has 14 amino acids. This chain's CDR3 is CASSLDRPNYGYTF. The CDR3 DNA reads TGTGCCAGCTCACTGGACCGCCCTAACTATGGCTACACCTTC.

Of note for this clonotype: One base separates it from a far larger clone, so it is likely a read error. J is TRBJ1-2 and V is TRBV6-5, with D possibly TRBD1 on 5 matching bases. The V and J ends lost 5 bases and 2 bases respectively, with 18 bases between them. The CDR3 contains 16 residues. Germline values: CDR1 MNHEY, CDR2 SVGAGI. CDR3 residues: CASSHDSWVLNYGYTF. As DNA, the CDR3 is TGTGCCAGCAGTCACGACAGCTGGGTACTCAACTATGGCTACACCTTC.

This clonotype was observed many times. V and J are TRBV7-3 and TRBJ2-3, with 9 nucleotides matching TRBD2. The CDR3 runs 17 residues. Germline loops: CDR1 SGHTA, CDR2 FQGTGA. V shed 5 bases, J shed 6 bases, and the junction held 15 bases outside the gene matches. This chain's CDR3 is CASSPRGWTSDSDTQYF. In DNA, the CDR3 is TGTGCCAGCAGCCCACGGGGGTGGACTAGCGATTCGGATACGCAGTATTTT.

There are a few counts of this clonotype. This chain links TRBV20-1 with TRBJ2-7, with TRBD1 matching 8 bases. Germline values: CDR1 DFQATT, CDR2 SNEGSKA (reference sequence). The CDR3 is 11 residues long. The trim removed 6 bases at V and 7 bases at J, leaving 5 bases unmatched. The CDR3 nucleotides are TGCAGTGCCTGGAGGGACAGGGAGCAGTACTTC. This sequence encodes CSAWRDREQYF.

This clonotype was detected many times. The V gene is TRBV19, the J gene TRBJ1-4; 8 bases match TRBD1. CDR1 and CDR2 from the germline V gene are LNHDA and SQIVND (reference sequence). CDR3 length: 16 residues. V shed 5 bases and J 5 bases; nucleotides not matched to a gene: 10. The CDR3 region is CASSPLRRQGNEKLFF. In DNA, the CDR3 is TGTGCCAGTAGTCCCCTCCGAAGACAGGGGAATGAAAAACTGTTTTTT.

This clonotype was detected many times. CDR3 in amino acids: CASSSPNRLSTDTQYF. CDR3 sequence (DNA): TGTGCCAGCAGTTCTCCTAACAGGCTAAGCACAGATACGCAGTATTTT. V is TRBV6-5 and J is TRBJ2-3; weak D call: TRBD1 (5 bases). Germline lookup yields CDR1 MNHEY and CDR2 SVGAGI. The CDR3 has 16 amino acids. Trimming left V 4 bases short and J 0 bases short, with 14 bases between.

This clonotype was recorded many times. This chain uses TRBV25-1 with TRBJ2-3; 10 bases map to TRBD1. V was pared by 3 bases and J by 6 bases, with 9 bases of the junction left unmatched. The CDR3 is made up of 16 amino acids. The germline V gene has CDR1 MGHDK and CDR2 SYGVNS. CDR3 nucleotide sequence: TGTGCCAGCAGTGACACCGGGACAGGGGTTTTGGATACGCAGTATTTT. Amino acid sequence: CASSDTGTGVLDTQYF.

Relative to its sample, this clonotype is medium-sized. The CDR3: CASSQGQLSYNEQFF. The DNA for the CDR3 is TGTGCCAGCAGCCAAGGACAGCTCTCCTACAATGAGCAGTTCTTC. The genes are TRBV7-2 and TRBJ2-1; TRBD1 is a possible D gene (6 bases). CDR3 length: 15 amino acids. Trimming took 5 bases from V and 0 from J, leaving 11 bases between them. CDR1 is SGHTA, CDR2 FQGNSA, per germline.

V and J are TRBV12-3 or TRBV12-4 and TRBJ2-1; D gene uncertain. Trimming cost V 6 bases and J 8 bases, with 11 bases left between them. The CDR3 is 12 residues long. This chain's CDR3 is CASRVKLHEQFF. The CDR3, as DNA: TGTGCCAGCAGGGTCAAACTTCATGAGCAGTTCTTC.